This T cell receptor beta chain comes out of a study of OX40 agonist ivuxolimab in advanced cancers. For the study in its entirety: Ivuxolimab was a fully human IgG2 agonistic monoclonal antibody targeting the costimulatory receptor OX40 (CD134). In the dose-escalation cohort, around four fifths of patients were male, and the mean age was 60 years with a range of roughly 20 to 85. Partial responses occurred in three dose-escalation patients: two with cutaneous melanoma and one with hepatocellular carcinoma. Intravenous ivuxolimab was administered to patients every 2 weeks at six dose levels: 0.01, 0.1, 0.3, 1.5, 3 and 10 mg/kg. The paper reports the monotherapy dose-escalation portion (N of about 54 patients) of the phase I ivuxolimab trial. Of the roughly 50 dose-escalation patients, hepatocellular carcinoma was present in about 20, melanoma in approximately 15, renal cell carcinoma in 9 and head and neck cancer in 9. Prior anti-PD-1, anti-PD-L1 or anti-CTLA-4 therapy was permitted, and 40% of dose-escalation patients had received checkpoint inhibitors. Peripheral TCRbeta sequencing aimed to test whether ivuxolimab altered TCR sequence diversity and caused clonal T-cell expansion. What the work shows at the level of the full study, not this receptor alone: At doses of 0.1 to 3.0 mg/kg, clonal expansion of both CD4+ and CD8+ blood T cells was observed from baseline to week 6. Partial responders in the 0.1-3.0 mg/kg groups had among the lowest normalized peripheral clonal expansion, especially among CD8+ T cells. Low levels of normalized T-cell clonal expansion were also seen in some nonresponding patients. Antigen specificity was not determined for the clonally expanded peripheral T cells. On average, CD8+ T cells showed more expanded clones than CD4+ T cells after ivuxolimab.

For sequencing of the TCRbeta CDR3 region, genomic DNA was extracted from the sorted cells. The immunoSEQ Assay was used for sequencing of TCRbeta CDR3 regions. TCRdb holds this immuneACCESS table with in-frame rearrangements only. Some clones are missing; in checked studies, unresolved V genes explain under half, and the rest has no known cause. The sample data list over 100,000 clones, and around 87% of these were observed just once. In total, the top ten clones hold around 0.53% of the sample. CDR1 SGHAT and CDR2 FQNNGV are derived from the germline V gene. The CDR3 measures 15 amino acids from cysteine to phenylalanine. Here the CDR3 DNA is all that survives: 45 bases in frame from base 1. V loses 5 bases of germline sequence and J loses 0 bases, and the interval between the two ends is 14 bases. Regarding this clone: Its antigen is still unknown. Per-base qualities were not stored, and no clone one base away is much larger.

Patients with autoimmune disease history or receiving systemic immunosuppression were excluded from the trial. Peripheral blood for TCR sequencing was drawn from every dose cohort at baseline, at cycle 4 day 1 and at cycle 7 day 1. Samples came from an open-label, multicenter, first-in-human phase I dose-escalation trial of ivuxolimab. Adults with locally advanced or metastatic head and neck squamous cell, hepatocellular, melanoma or renal cell carcinoma were enrolled in the trial. Before TCR sequencing, CD4+ T cells and CD8+ T cells were sorted from peripheral blood as separate populations. The TCR originated in an adult with an advanced solid tumor such as melanoma, head and neck, liver or kidney cancer. Sequences were derived from CD4+ or CD8+ T cells sorted from blood, sampled in a trial of the OX40 agonist ivuxolimab. The sequence joins TRBV11-2 to TRBJ2-7; a weak D assignment points to TRBD2 (5 bases agree). The CDR3 loop reads CASSPLRGLSYEQYF. The nucleotide sequence is given as TGTGCCAGCAGCCCCCTTAGAGGGCTCTCCTACGAGCAGTACTTC.